This T cell receptor beta chain was documented in a study of human T cells and chemical hapten exposure (dated by TCRdb to the early 2020s). For the wider study: For sensitization, 2% DPC in acetone was applied to a 2 cm by 2 cm area of upper inner arm skin. Throughout the study period of roughly 24 weeks, patients also received therapeutic DPC doses to the scalp every week. Patch testing was performed on the upper back with Finn chambers containing 0.01% DPC, and the patch tests were scored after 6 days according to International Contact Dermatitis Research Group standards. The patient cohort, mostly female, included alopecia areata with under or over 50% scalp involvement, alopecia totalis and alopecia universalis. Libraries were pooled for sequencing, and per-sample TCR yields varied mainly because of small differences in library volumes within the pool. The study tracked peripheral blood TCR repertoire changes in vivo during primary and secondary sensitization to the hapten diphenylcyclopropenone (DPC) in alopecia patients. Blood was sampled from patients pre-sensitization (week 0) and at 2, 6 and about 24 weeks after DPC sensitization. Around 30 alopecia patients provided blood for TCR sequencing at one to four time points (pre-sensitization, 2, 6 and 24 weeks). Points the paper makes about the study in general: No change with DPC sensitization was found in the number of TCRs above 1 in 1000 frequency, and no evidence of global repertoire structure alterations was found. A positive correlation was found between the number of PT1 expanded TCRs and patch test score, with significance reached at thresholds 8, 16 and 32 but not 4. Because all patients had alopecia, a presumed autoimmune disease, the immune response of the patients might differ from that of healthy individuals. Compared with pre-sensitization or healthy control sets, expanded TCRs formed significantly more large CDR3 similarity clusters, which is consistent with antigen-driven responses. After repeated subsampling, the strength of the expansion versus patch-test correlation and the threshold at which it became significant changed.

Based on the germline V gene (reference sequence), the CDR1 and CDR2 sequences are SEHNR and FQNEAQ. Deletion took 8 bases off V and 1 base off J, with a span of 11 bases between the germline ends. From the cysteine up to the phenylalanine, the CDR3 has a length of 14 residues. Only the CDR3 DNA stays, 42 bases, in frame from base 1. This specimen's time point label, per the study, means: pre-sensitization, week 0. This specimen's treatment or condition label, interpreted: therapeutic diphenylcyclopropenone sensitization with weekly scalp DPC. Blood at each patch-test visit was drawn before the patch test was applied. Patients were considered eligible if aged 18 to 70, diagnosed with alopecia and deemed suitable for DPC therapy, and patients were excluded if pregnant. Total RNA was isolated from unfractionated whole blood collected in Tempus Blood RNA tubes. Library generation was performed with RACE. The data were produced on a NextSeq 500. Library preparation attached unique molecular identifiers to individual cDNA molecules for quantitative, reproducible TCR counting. From each blood RNA sample, both TCR alpha and TCR beta chains were sequenced. Concerning the study's data processing: A median of approximately 100,000 TCRs per sample was observed, with a range of roughly 20,000 to 750,000. The Decombinator software suite was used to annotate V, J and CDR3 in the TCR reads. To make PS versus PT1 abundance plots, every sample was subsampled to the same number of TCRs (28,000). Expanded TCRs were defined as absent before sensitization and observed at least eight times at the 2-week time point. TCRdb redid the processing of the public reads, applying fastp at Q25 and MiXCR, and retained in-frame beta chains. One record per CDR3 amino acid sequence lists the most common genes and DNA. V and J calls and clone size were set by TCRdb, not the authors. This sample lists around 330,000 distinct CDR3 sequences; 5.5% were detected once. The ten largest clones represent approximately 8.2% of the sample.

Remarks on this clonotype: The clone's antigen remains unknown. Base qualities are not provided; no much larger clone lies one nucleotide away.

This specimen consisted of whole blood, obtained in connection with sensitization to the hapten diphenylcyclopropenone (DPC). The sequence is built from TRBV7-9 and TRBJ2-2, with a weak D call of TRBD1 (5 bases match). The sequence was collected from a woman aged 18-29 years with alopecia areata. Some clones in this sample may be carry-over from other donors' samples. The nucleotide sequence reads TGTGCCAGCCTACCGACAGAGAACACCGGGGAGCTGTTTTTT. Translated, it gives CASLPTENTGELFF.